This entry concerns a single T cell receptor beta chain. Its antigen is unidentified. This sample was taken from a study of cytomegalovirus exposure and HLA in healthy donors. Study summary: Among the roughly 400 genotyped donors, 65% to 85% were placed in the Caucasian-associated ancestry cluster. Study-wide findings and caveats: A missense DCLRE1C variant was associated with V- and J-gene trimming of TCR beta chains in a later analysis, and an independent cohort replicated the association. Among TCR sequences, most were rare, though some public TCRs appeared in many donors. Later, an analysis showed that TCR beta chains associated with HLA were more clonally expanded than others that were equally common.

The PCR was carried out with 60 Vbeta primers and 13 Jbeta primers. Assay used: immunoSEQ multiplex PCR; TCRdb lists only in-frame clones, some missing. The table records around 200,000 clones, 83% of them present only once. The CDR3 totals 18 residues. Trimming at V came to 3 bases and at J to 8 bases, leaving 19 bases not matched to a gene. The V gene's germline CDR1 is MDHEN and CDR2 SYDVKM. Source material: PBMCs. The TCR originated in a girl under 18 in good health and CMV-seronegative. The V gene is TRBV28, the J gene TRBJ1-2, with 9 nucleotides matching TRBD1. The CDR3, as DNA: TGTGCCAGCAGTTTTGGACCCCGGGACAGGGTCTATACGGGGGGCTACACCTTC. Translating gives CASSFGPRDRVYTGGYTF.